This T cell receptor beta chain came from a study of shared clonotypes between healthy human individuals. Genomic DNA (from each subset) was split evenly across several immunoSEQ plates. The repertoire was sequenced with immunoSEQ multiplex PCR; TCRdb's copy has only in-frame clones and lacks some. In the table there are roughly 500,000 clones, around 75% of which are singletons. Every one of the donors was a Caucasian adult that lived in Nashville, Tennessee. Unsorted material relied on 85 million to 95 million PBMCs as the source of genomic DNA. CDR1 and CDR2 from the germline V gene are ENHRY and SYGVKD. The CDR3 totals 13 residues. V lost 10 bases and J lost 7; bases outside the gene matches: 9.

This chain links TRBV10-3 with TRBJ1-2; 10 bases map to TRBD1. The specimen sequenced was PBMCs. This clonotype was obtained from a middle-aged woman in good health. Some clones in this sample may be carry-over from other donors' samples. DNA for the CDR3: TGTGCCACCGCCGGGACAGGGGCCCCTGGCTACACCTTC. Residues: CATAGTGAPGYTF.